These T cell receptor beta chains were read from a single sample in a study of early T cells in non-severe SARS-CoV-2 infection. TCRdb reanalysed the 5' RACE reads using MiXCR and keeps one entry per CDR3 protein. The sample includes 65,000 to 85,000 distinct CDR3 sequences, roughly 12% of them seen just once. Sequencing was done on a sample of whole blood. Receptor source: an adult who was a healthcare worker with PCR-confirmed SARS-CoV-2 infection or an uninfected control (not recorded which). Both conserved end residues are part of each CDR3. A D gene is named only where the DNA matches it firmly. Clone sizes are given selectively: once, few, many, or a class where the clone is expanded.

D gene: -
clone size: many
V gene: TRBV7-9
J gene: TRBJ2-6
CDR3 protein: CASSHLQGGANVLTF
CDR3 DNA: TGTGCCAGCAGTCATCTCCAGGGGGGGGCCAACGTCCTGACTTTC

D gene: -
clone size: many
V gene: TRBV19
J gene: TRBJ2-3
CDR3 protein: CASSISTDTQYF
CDR3 DNA: TGTGCCAGTAGTATCAGCACAGATACGCAGTATTTT

D gene: -
clone size: many
V gene: TRBV6-6
J gene: TRBJ2-1
CDR3 protein: CASSYTGTDYNEQFF
CDR3 DNA: TGTGCCAGCAGTTACACAGGGACCGACTACAATGAGCAGTTCTTC

D gene: TRBD2
clone size: many
V gene: TRBV28
J gene: TRBJ2-3
CDR3 protein: CASSTKGLHGTTQYF
CDR3 DNA: TGTGCCAGCAGTACAAAGGGACTACACGGGACTACGCAGTATTTT

D gene: TRBD1
clone size: few
V gene: TRBV10-3
J gene: TRBJ2-7
CDR3 protein: CAIRAGTGAREQYF
CDR3 DNA: TGTGCCATCAGGGCCGGGACAGGGGCCAGGGAGCAGTACTTC

D gene: -
clone size: few
V gene: TRBV18
J gene: TRBJ2-5
CDR3 protein: CASSPPGLKETQYF
CDR3 DNA: TGTGCCAGCTCACCCCCGGGCTTAAAAGAGACCCAGTACTTC

D gene: -
clone size: -
V gene: TRBV7-3
J gene: TRBJ1-2
CDR3 protein: CASSSPPGQPGYGYTF
CDR3 DNA: TGTGCCAGCAGCTCCCCTCCGGGGCAGCCCGGGTATGGCTACACCTTC

D gene: -
clone size: many
V gene: TRBV7-9
J gene: TRBJ2-2
CDR3 protein: CASSFTPNTGELFF
CDR3 DNA: TGTGCCAGCAGTTTTACACCGAACACCGGGGAGCTGTTTTTT

D gene: TRBD2
clone size: many
V gene: TRBV14
J gene: TRBJ2-7
CDR3 protein: CASSRTSGEQYF
CDR3 DNA: TGTGCCAGCAGCCGGACTAGCGGCGAGCAGTACTTC

D gene: -
clone size: many
V gene: TRBV6-6
J gene: TRBJ1-5
CDR3 protein: CASSYYGDRNQPQHF
CDR3 DNA: TGTGCCAGCAGTTACTACGGTGACCGTAATCAGCCCCAGCATTTT

D gene: TRBD2
clone size: many
V gene: TRBV18
J gene: TRBJ2-2
CDR3 protein: CASSPIRAGENTGELFF
CDR3 DNA: TGTGCCAGCTCACCAATCCGTGCGGGGGAGAACACCGGGGAGCTGTTTTTT

D gene: -
clone size: many
V gene: TRBV20-1
J gene: TRBJ2-5
CDR3 protein: CSAFAGAGFKETQYF
CDR3 DNA: TGCAGTGCTTTTGCAGGGGCAGGCTTTAAAGAGACCCAGTACTTC

D gene: TRBD1
clone size: many
V gene: TRBV6-5
J gene: TRBJ1-1
CDR3 protein: CASSSTGFTTEAFF
CDR3 DNA: TGTGCCAGCAGTTCGACAGGGTTTACCACTGAAGCTTTCTTT

D gene: -
clone size: many
V gene: TRBV7-3
J gene: TRBJ2-3
CDR3 protein: CASSSTQRDTQYF
CDR3 DNA: TGTGCCAGCAGCTCCACCCAGCGAGATACGCAGTATTTT

D gene: -
clone size: -
V gene: TRBV7-2
J gene: TRBJ1-5
CDR3 protein: CASSSGQPIQPQHF
CDR3 DNA: TGTGCCAGCAGCTCCGGACAGCCCATACAACCCCAGCATTTT

D gene: TRBD1
clone size: -
V gene: TRBV5-1
J gene: TRBJ1-4
CDR3 protein: CASSSGQGNEKLFF
CDR3 DNA: TGCGCCAGCAGCTCCGGACAGGGTAATGAAAAACTGTTTTTT

D gene: -
clone size: -
V gene: TRBV12-3/TRBV12-4
J gene: TRBJ2-7
CDR3 protein: CASRPSGGLSYEQYF
CDR3 DNA: TGTGCCAGCAGACCCTCCGGGGGACTCTCCTACGAGCAGTACTTC

D gene: -
clone size: few
V gene: TRBV7-9
J gene: TRBJ1-6
CDR3 protein: CASSFGESPLHF
CDR3 DNA: TGTGCCAGCAGCTTTGGGGAATCACCCCTCCACTTT

D gene: TRBD1
clone size: -
V gene: TRBV6-5
J gene: TRBJ2-3
CDR3 protein: CASTGQGSTDTQYF
CDR3 DNA: TGTGCCAGCACTGGACAGGGGAGCACAGATACGCAGTATTTT

D gene: -
clone size: -
V gene: TRBV7-7
J gene: TRBJ2-3
CDR3 protein: CASSLEGYPDTQYF
CDR3 DNA: TGTGCTAGCAGCTTAGAAGGGTACCCAGATACGCAGTATTTT

D gene: TRBD1
clone size: -
V gene: TRBV6-6
J gene: TRBJ1-4
CDR3 protein: CASSLYRGKEKLFF
CDR3 DNA: TGTGCCAGCAGCCTCTACAGGGGGAAGGAAAAACTGTTTTTT

D gene: -
clone size: many
V gene: TRBV7-2
J gene: TRBJ2-1
CDR3 protein: CASSLITGNEQFF
CDR3 DNA: TGTGCCAGCAGCTTAATTACAGGGAATGAGCAGTTCTTC

D gene: -
clone size: few
V gene: TRBV12-3/TRBV12-4
J gene: TRBJ1-5
CDR3 protein: CASTKGQSNQPQHF
CDR3 DNA: TGTGCCAGCACCAAGGGGCAAAGCAATCAGCCCCAGCATTTT

D gene: -
clone size: many
V gene: TRBV12-3/TRBV12-4
J gene: TRBJ2-7
CDR3 protein: CASSLRATEQYF
CDR3 DNA: TGTGCCAGCAGTTTAAGGGCCACGGAGCAGTACTTC

D gene: TRBD2
clone size: few
V gene: TRBV12-3/TRBV12-4
J gene: TRBJ2-7
CDR3 protein: CASSPSGSPEQYF
CDR3 DNA: TGTGCCAGCAGCCCTAGCGGGTCTCCCGAGCAGTACTTC

D gene: -
clone size: -
V gene: TRBV15
J gene: TRBJ1-5
CDR3 protein: CATGMREQPQHF
CDR3 DNA: TGTGCCACTGGGATGCGGGAGCAGCCCCAGCATTTT

D gene: -
clone size: many
V gene: TRBV28
J gene: TRBJ1-1
CDR3 protein: CASSLLATEAFF
CDR3 DNA: TGTGCCAGCAGTTTATTGGCTACTGAAGCTTTCTTT

D gene: TRBD1
clone size: many
V gene: TRBV11-2
J gene: TRBJ1-6
CDR3 protein: CASSPGGWTGVQSSYNSPLHF
CDR3 DNA: TGTGCCAGCAGCCCCGGCGGGTGGACAGGGGTCCAAAGCTCCTATAATTCACCCCTCCACTTT

D gene: -
clone size: -
V gene: TRBV20-1
J gene: TRBJ2-7
CDR3 protein: CSASQNSYEQYF
CDR3 DNA: TGCAGTGCTAGTCAGAACTCCTACGAGCAGTACTTC

D gene: TRBD2
clone size: many
V gene: TRBV7-6
J gene: TRBJ2-7
CDR3 protein: CASSFSGRAHEQYF
CDR3 DNA: TGTGCCAGCAGCTTCAGCGGGAGGGCCCACGAGCAGTACTTC

D gene: -
clone size: -
V gene: TRBV6-2/TRBV6-3
J gene: TRBJ1-1
CDR3 protein: CASSYFGQETEAFF
CDR3 DNA: TGTGCCAGCAGTTACTTTGGCCAGGAAACTGAAGCTTTCTTT

D gene: TRBD2
clone size: many
V gene: TRBV10-2
J gene: TRBJ2-1
CDR3 protein: CASSAQGGGYNEQFF
CDR3 DNA: TGCGCCAGCAGTGCGCAAGGCGGGGGCTACAATGAGCAGTTCTTC

D gene: -
clone size: many
V gene: TRBV2
J gene: TRBJ1-5
CDR3 protein: CASRRTGIYSNQPQHF
CDR3 DNA: TGTGCCAGCAGACGTACAGGAATCTATAGCAATCAGCCCCAGCATTTT

D gene: -
clone size: many
V gene: TRBV7-3
J gene: TRBJ2-6
CDR3 protein: CASSLTAGAGANVLTF
CDR3 DNA: TGTGCCAGCAGCTTAACGGCAGGGGCTGGGGCCAACGTCCTGACTTTC

D gene: -
clone size: many
V gene: TRBV6-6
J gene: TRBJ2-3
CDR3 protein: CASSYSFASTDTQYF
CDR3 DNA: TGTGCCAGCAGTTATTCGTTTGCTAGCACAGATACGCAGTATTTT

D gene: -
clone size: -
V gene: TRBV25-1
J gene: TRBJ1-1
CDR3 protein: CASGRLGLGTFF
CDR3 DNA: TGTGCCAGCGGGCGTTTGGGTTTGGGTACTTTCTTT

D gene: TRBD1
clone size: many
V gene: TRBV2
J gene: TRBJ1-6
CDR3 protein: CATARQGGDSPLHF
CDR3 DNA: TGTGCCACCGCTCGACAGGGCGGCGATTCACCCCTCCACTTT

D gene: -
clone size: few
V gene: TRBV5-4
J gene: TRBJ2-1
CDR3 protein: CASSSDGYNEQFF
CDR3 DNA: TGTGCCAGCAGCTCGGACGGATACAATGAGCAGTTCTTC

D gene: -
clone size: -
V gene: TRBV18
J gene: TRBJ2-2
CDR3 protein: CASHSDAATFHTGELFF
CDR3 DNA: TGTGCCAGCCACTCCGATGCAGCGACATTTCACACCGGGGAGCTGTTTTTT

D gene: -
clone size: many
V gene: TRBV12-3/TRBV12-4
J gene: TRBJ2-5
CDR3 protein: CASTTIDRQETQYF
CDR3 DNA: TGTGCCAGCACCACGATAGACAGGCAAGAGACCCAGTACTTC